This TCR beta chain was profiled in a study of T cell repertoires in cytomegalovirus infection. Study summary: Public TCR beta signature analysis indicated the presence of both CMV infection and matching HLA type.

TCRdb used MiXCR to reprocess the reads, holding one entry per CDR3 protein. The sample contains around 200,000 distinct CDR3 sequences, approximately 40% of which appear only once. Germline values: CDR1 SGHTA, CDR2 FQGNSA. The length of the CDR3 is 17 residues. Trimming took 2 bases from V and 8 from J; bases not matched to a gene: 15. Concerning this clonotype: What it binds is unknown.

Findings of the study overall: Pooled public TCR beta family frequency picked out CMV carriers with the relevant HLA.

The chain uses TRBV7-2 and TRBJ2-1; the match to TRBD1 covers 7 bases. The receptor comes from a human donor in good health (CMV status not recorded). Some clones in this sample may be carry-over from other donors' samples. The sample was CD8+ T cells from cultured PBMCs, taken from culture after CMV antigen stimulation. CDR3 nucleotide sequence: TGTGCCAGCAGCTTAATAGACAGGGACCCTACCCTCGATGAGCAGTTCTTC. As protein: CASSLIDRDPTLDEQFF.